This T cell receptor beta chain emerged from a study of T cells in pancreatic ductal adenocarcinoma. Surgery without prior neoadjuvant therapy was the treatment of the selected pancreatic ductal adenocarcinoma patients. Worth noting for this clone: Its antigen is undetermined.

Trimming removed 4 bases from V and 3 bases from J; junction bases left unmatched: 2. CDR1 and CDR2 from the germline V gene are SGHDT and YYEEEE. The CDR3 loop spans 13 amino acids. TCRdb's copy holds only in-frame clones and misses some; the assay was immunoSEQ multiplex PCR. The table shows over 85,000 clones, with about 95% occurring only once. Study outcomes and limitations: Compared with tumor, blood showed more total productive templates and roughly 8-fold more clonotypes. This surgical cohort overrepresents the minority presenting with early-stage disease.

V usage is TRBV5-6 and J usage is TRBJ2-7; 9 nucleotides agree with TRBD1. The material sequenced was PBMCs. The receptor was derived from a human donor with pancreatic ductal adenocarcinoma. The CDR3 sequence: CASSLDRGYEQYF. The DNA of the CDR3 is TGTGCCAGCAGCCTGGACAGGGGCTACGAGCAGTACTTC.